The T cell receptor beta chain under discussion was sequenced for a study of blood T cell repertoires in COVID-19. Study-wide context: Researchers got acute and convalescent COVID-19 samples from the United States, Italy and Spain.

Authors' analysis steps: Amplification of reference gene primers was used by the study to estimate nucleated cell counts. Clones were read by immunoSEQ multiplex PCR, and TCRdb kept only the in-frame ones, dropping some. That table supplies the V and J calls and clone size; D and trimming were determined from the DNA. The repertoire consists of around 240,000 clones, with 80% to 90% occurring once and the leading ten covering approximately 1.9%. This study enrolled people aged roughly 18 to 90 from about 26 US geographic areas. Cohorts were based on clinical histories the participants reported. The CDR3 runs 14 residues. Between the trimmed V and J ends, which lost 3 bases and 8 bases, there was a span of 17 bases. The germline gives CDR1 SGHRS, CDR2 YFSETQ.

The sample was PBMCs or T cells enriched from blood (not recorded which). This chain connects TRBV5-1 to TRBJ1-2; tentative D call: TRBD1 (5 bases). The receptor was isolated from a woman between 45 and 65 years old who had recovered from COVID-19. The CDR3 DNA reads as TGCGCCAGCAGCTCGGGGGGAATGATACTCGGCTACACCTTC. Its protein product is CASSSGGMILGYTF.